These 15 T cell receptor beta chains originate from one sample sequenced in a study of blood T cell repertoires in COVID-19. Method: immunoSEQ multiplex PCR; TCRdb's copy keeps in-frame clones and lacks some. The sample has some 320,000 clones, over 85% seen once; the top ten hold under 3.5%. Sequences were obtained from PBMCs or T cells enriched from blood (not recorded which). These TCRs come from a woman aged 45-65 years who had been exposed to COVID-19.

This rearrangement joins TRBV2 to TRBJ2-5, with 10 nucleotides matching TRBD1. The CDR3 spans 16 residues. The germline V gene encodes CDR1 SNHLY and CDR2 FYNNEI. Trimming at V came to 7 bases and at J to 4 bases, leaving 12 bases not matched to a gene. CDR3 region: CASTQRQGARGETQYF. The CDR3 nucleotides read TGTGCCAGCACTCAAAGACAGGGGGCAAGAGGAGAGACCCAGTACTTC.

The rearrangement joins TRBV4-2 to TRBJ1-3; D gene uncertain. Germline values: CDR1 LGHNA, CDR2 YNFKEQ. V lost 0 bases and J lost 0, with 12 bases in between. CDR3 length equals 17 residues. The CDR3 DNA reads as TGTGCCAGCAGCCAAGAAGCTCAGGTAAACTCTGGAAACACCATATATTTT. This encodes CASSQEAQVNSGNTIYF.

The CDR3 reads CASSLDGGSSTDTQYF. CDR3 coding DNA: TGTGCCAGCAGCTTGGACGGAGGCTCTAGCACAGATACGCAGTATTTT. This chain connects TRBV5-6 to TRBJ2-3; possible D gene TRBD2, 5 bases. CDR1 and CDR2 from the germline V gene are SGHDT and YYEEEE. CDR3 length equals 16 residues. The V gene lost 0 bases and the J gene lost 0 bases, with 11 bases spanning the gap.

This chain links TRBV28 with TRBJ1-6, with unresolved D. CDR1 and CDR2 from the germline V gene are MDHEN and SYDVKM. Trimming stripped 4 bases from V and 8 bases from J, with 18 bases between. The CDR3 is made up of 16 amino acids. Here the CDR3 reads CASSSLFPARDSPLHF. CDR3 coding DNA: TGTGCCAGCAGTTCTCTGTTCCCCGCGAGGGATTCACCCCTCCACTTT.

The chain combines TRBV4-1 with TRBJ2-1, with D maybe TRBD2 (6 bases). V dropped 8 bases and J dropped 8 bases, with 13 bases sitting between them. The CDR3 is 12 amino acids. In germline, CDR1 is MGHRA, CDR2 YSYEKL. The CDR3 loop is CASRGGMHEQFF. The CDR3 DNA reads as TGCGCCAGCCGTGGGGGGATGCATGAGCAGTTCTTC.

This clone is a singleton in its sample. V gene TRBV6-2 or TRBV6-3 combines with J gene TRBJ1-6, with D hard to call. This CDR3 spans 13 amino acids. Trimming removed 2 bases from V and 7 bases from J, with 6 bases in between. The germline V gene encodes CDR1 MNHEY and CDR2 SVGEGT. The CDR3 sequence: CASSYVRNSPLHF. In DNA, the CDR3 is TGTGCCAGCAGTTACGTCAGGAATTCACCCCTCCACTTT.

The genes are TRBV4-1 and TRBJ1-6; 9 bases fit TRBD1. The CDR3 contains 15 residues. Germline V gene lookup returns CDR1 MGHRA and CDR2 YSYEKL. Trimming cost V 0 bases and J 10 bases; bases outside gene matches: 4. The CDR3 reads CASSQDRDRDSPLHF. CDR3 in DNA: TGCGCCAGCAGCCAAGATCGGGACAGGGACTCACCCCTCCACTTT.

This chain links TRBV5-1 with TRBJ2-3; 7 bases map to TRBD1. Germline assignment: CDR1 SGHRS and CDR2 YFSETQ. J lost 4 bases, V lost 1 base, and 9 bases had no gene match. The CDR3 covers 16 residues. The CDR3 is CASSLQGVGLADTQYF. The CDR3 nucleotides are TGCGCCAGCAGCTTGCAGGGGGTGGGATTGGCAGATACGCAGTATTTT.

This chain joins TRBV19 and TRBJ2-4, with 7 bases matching TRBD2. This CDR3 region has 18 residues. J was trimmed by 3 bases and V by 8 bases; bases with no gene match: 19. Germline values: CDR1 LNHDA, CDR2 SQIVND (reference sequence). This CDR3 is CASSTRGRGLGVKNIQYF. In DNA, the CDR3 is TGTGCCAGTTCCACCCGGGGGAGGGGTCTCGGGGTCAAAAACATTCAGTACTTC.

The chain links TRBV12-3 or TRBV12-4 to TRBJ2-2; TRBD2 is a possible D gene (5 bases). V shed 2 bases and J shed 8 bases, with 9 bases lying between them. The CDR3 runs to 13 residues. The CDR3 sequence is CASSLSGSGELFF. CDR3 sequence (DNA): TGTGCCAGCAGTTTAAGCGGATCGGGGGAGCTGTTTTTT.

This clone was recorded a few times. V is TRBV10-3 and J is TRBJ2-7; 7 bases match TRBD1. The CDR3 covers 13 residues. Germline V CDR1 and CDR2: ENHRY, SYGVKD. After removal of 5 bases from V and 4 bases from J, the junction contained 5 bases not matched to a gene. CDR3 in amino acids: CAISTGQAYEQYF. CDR3 nucleotides: TGTGCCATCAGTACAGGACAGGCGTACGAGCAGTACTTC.

This chain connects TRBV19 to TRBJ2-2; 10 nucleotides align to TRBD1. CDR1 is LNHDA and CDR2 is SQIVND in the germline V gene (reference sequence). V lost 5 bases and J lost 5; bases outside the gene matches: 8. CDR3 size: 16 residues. The CDR3 spells CASSPPGQGLTGELFF. CDR3 bases: TGTGCCAGTAGTCCACCGGGACAGGGGTTAACCGGGGAGCTGTTTTTT.

This chain connects TRBV23-1 to TRBJ2-2; 7 bases line up with TRBD1. TRBV23-1 is filed as an ORF, its function uncertain. V gave up 2 bases and J gave up 1 base; unmatched junction bases: 4. This CDR3 region has 16 residues. CDR3: CASSQPRTGNTGELFF. CDR3 nucleotides: TGCGCCAGCAGTCAACCCCGGACAGGGAACACCGGGGAGCTGTTTTTT.

Turning to this clone: The sample has other DNA sequences that encode this CDR3 too. In DNA, the CDR3 is TGCAGTGCTAGTCGGGGGAATAGCAATCAGCCCCAGCATTTT. Translating gives CSASRGNSNQPQHF. The chain joins TRBV20-1 to TRBJ1-5, with D maybe TRBD1 (5 bases). The germline V and J ends were trimmed by 3 bases and 0 bases, with 9 bases remaining between them. The CDR3 is 14 residues long. CDR1 and CDR2 from the germline V gene are DFQATT and SNEGSKA (reference sequence).

This clone was seen more than once but under ten times. The chain joins TRBV7-9 to TRBJ1-2, with D uncertain. Germline values: CDR1 SEHNR, CDR2 FQNEAQ (reference sequence). CDR3 length: 15 amino acids. V was cut by 1 base and J by 4 bases, with 13 bases left in between. The CDR3 protein is CASSLGVSDIYGYTF. DNA of the CDR3: TGTGCCAGCAGCTTAGGAGTCTCCGACATCTATGGCTACACCTTC.